The clone carrying this TCR beta chain was found a few times. The sample belongs to a study of T-cell reconstitution after alpha-beta-depleted transplantation in children. Unique molecular identifiers were incorporated into the prepared TCRbeta library. TCRdb re-called the PCR reads with MiXCR, one entry per CDR3 protein. The table lists 170,000 or so distinct CDR3 sequences, 6% to 7% of them singletons. Germline V gene sequence: CDR1 ENHRY, CDR2 SYGVKD. The CDR3 runs 14 residues. The V end lost 7 bases, the J end lost 0 bases, and 10 bases lay between the germline ends. Sequenced material: PBMCs from the stem cell graft donor, taken from the stem cell graft. The chain carries TRBV10-3 and TRBJ1-3, with a tentative D call TRBD1 (5 bases). The source of this sequence is a human donor who donated a stem cell graft to a child with Wiskott-Aldrich syndrome. The CDR3 sequence is CAIKKGASGNTIYF. In DNA, the CDR3 is TGTGCCATCAAGAAAGGGGCCTCTGGAAACACCATATATTTT.